This T cell receptor (beta chain) was captured by sequencing in a study of Ad26.COV2.S vaccination and SARS-CoV-2 variants. The treatment: approximately 18 received Ad26.COV2.S at low or high dose, single or two shots; 5 received placebo; per-sample allocation not given. All samples were drawn on day 63, counting from the first vaccine or placebo injection. Trimming cost V 0 bases and J 7 bases, with 16 bases left between them. The CDR3 has 16 amino acids. The V gene's germline CDR1 is ENHRY and CDR2 SYGVKD. Produced via immunoSEQ multiplex PCR; TCRdb's table is partial and in-frame only. The table records hundreds of thousands of clones, 80% to 90% of them present only once.

Sequenced here: peripheral blood, sampled in a trial of Ad26.COV2.S vaccine versus placebo. The V gene is TRBV10-3, the J gene TRBJ2-1, with a weak D call TRBD2 (5 bases). The TCR comes from a person between 18 and 60 years old who received the Ad26.COV2.S COVID-19 vaccine or a placebo. CDR3 coding DNA: TGTGCCATCAGTGAGTCGGACTCTACCAAACTGAATGAGCAGTTCTTC. This codes for CAISESDSTKLNEQFF.